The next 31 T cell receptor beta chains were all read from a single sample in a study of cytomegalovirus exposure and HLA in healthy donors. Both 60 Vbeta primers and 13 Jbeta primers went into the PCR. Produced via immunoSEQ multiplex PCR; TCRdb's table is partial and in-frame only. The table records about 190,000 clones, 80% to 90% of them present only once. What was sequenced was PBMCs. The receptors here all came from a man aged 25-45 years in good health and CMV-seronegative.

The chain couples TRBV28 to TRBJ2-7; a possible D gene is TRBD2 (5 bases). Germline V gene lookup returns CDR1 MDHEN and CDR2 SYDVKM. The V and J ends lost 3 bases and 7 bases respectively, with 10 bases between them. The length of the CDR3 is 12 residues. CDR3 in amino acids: CASSFGSGEQYF. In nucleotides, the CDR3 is TGTGCCAGCAGTTTCGGCTCGGGAGAGCAGTACTTC.

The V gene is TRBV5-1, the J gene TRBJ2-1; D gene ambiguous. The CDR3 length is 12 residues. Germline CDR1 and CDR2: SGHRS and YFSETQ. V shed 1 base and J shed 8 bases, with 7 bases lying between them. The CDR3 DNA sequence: TGCGCCAGCAGCTTGCGTATCTATGAGCAGTTCTTC. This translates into CASSLRIYEQFF. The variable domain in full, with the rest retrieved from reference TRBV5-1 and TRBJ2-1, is KAGVTQTPRYLIKTRGQQVTLSCSPISGHRSVSWYQQTPGQGLQFLFEYFSETQRNKGNFPGRFSGRQFSNSRSEMNVSTLELGDSALYLCASSLRIYEQFFGPGTRLTVL.

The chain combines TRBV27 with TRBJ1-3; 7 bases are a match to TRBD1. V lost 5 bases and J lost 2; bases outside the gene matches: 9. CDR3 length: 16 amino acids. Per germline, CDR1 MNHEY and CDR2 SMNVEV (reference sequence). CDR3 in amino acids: CASSRPTTGTGNTIYF. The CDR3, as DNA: TGTGCCAGCAGTAGGCCCACGACAGGGACTGGAAACACCATATATTTT.

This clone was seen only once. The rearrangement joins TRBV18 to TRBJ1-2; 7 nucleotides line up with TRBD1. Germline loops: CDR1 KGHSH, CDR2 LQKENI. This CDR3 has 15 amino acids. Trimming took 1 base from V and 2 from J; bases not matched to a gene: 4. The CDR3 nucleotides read TGTGCCAGCTCACCACAGGGACAGCCGAACTATGGCTACACCTTC. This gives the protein CASSPQGQPNYGYTF.

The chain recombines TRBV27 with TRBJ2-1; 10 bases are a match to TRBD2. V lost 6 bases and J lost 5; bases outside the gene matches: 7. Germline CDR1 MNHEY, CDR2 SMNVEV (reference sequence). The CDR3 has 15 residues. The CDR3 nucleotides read TGTGCCAGCAGAGAACTAGCGGGGTACAACAATGAGCAGTTCTTC. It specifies CASRELAGYNNEQFF.

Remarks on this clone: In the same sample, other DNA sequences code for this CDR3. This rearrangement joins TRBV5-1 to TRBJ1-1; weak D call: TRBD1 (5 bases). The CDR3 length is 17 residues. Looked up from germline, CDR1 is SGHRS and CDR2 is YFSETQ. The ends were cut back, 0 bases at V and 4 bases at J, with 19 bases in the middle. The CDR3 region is CASSLAGRGVIATEAFF. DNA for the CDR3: TGCGCCAGCAGCTTGGCCGGGAGGGGTGTAATTGCCACTGAAGCTTTCTTT.

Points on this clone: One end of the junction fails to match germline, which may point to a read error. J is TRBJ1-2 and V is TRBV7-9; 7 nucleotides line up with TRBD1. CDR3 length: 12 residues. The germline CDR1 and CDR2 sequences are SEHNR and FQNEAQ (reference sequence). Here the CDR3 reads CSSSSAGGGYTF. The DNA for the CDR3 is TGTTCCAGCAGCTCGGCAGGGGGTGGCTACACCTTC.

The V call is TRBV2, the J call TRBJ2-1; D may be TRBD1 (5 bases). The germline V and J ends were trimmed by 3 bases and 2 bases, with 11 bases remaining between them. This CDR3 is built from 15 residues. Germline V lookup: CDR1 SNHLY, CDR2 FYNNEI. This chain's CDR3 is CASSDRTPPYNEQFF. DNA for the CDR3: TGTGCCAGCAGTGATCGGACACCCCCCTACAATGAGCAGTTCTTC.

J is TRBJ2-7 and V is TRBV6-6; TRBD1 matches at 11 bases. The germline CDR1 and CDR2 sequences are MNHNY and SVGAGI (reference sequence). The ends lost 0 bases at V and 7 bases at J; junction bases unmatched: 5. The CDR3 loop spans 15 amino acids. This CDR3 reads CASSYSPGQGVEQYF. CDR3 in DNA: TGTGCCAGCAGTTACTCACCGGGACAGGGGGTTGAGCAGTACTTC.

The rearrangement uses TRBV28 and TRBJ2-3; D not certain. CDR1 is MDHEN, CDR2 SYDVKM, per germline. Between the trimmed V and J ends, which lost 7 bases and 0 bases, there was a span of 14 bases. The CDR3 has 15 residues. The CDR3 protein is CASTLGSPSTDTQYF. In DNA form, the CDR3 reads TGTGCCAGCACCCTTGGTAGCCCTAGCACAGATACGCAGTATTTT.

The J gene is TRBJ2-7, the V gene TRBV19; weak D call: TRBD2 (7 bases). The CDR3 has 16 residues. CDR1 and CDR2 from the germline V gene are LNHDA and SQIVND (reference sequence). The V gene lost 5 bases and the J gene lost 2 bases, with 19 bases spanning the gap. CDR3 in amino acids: CASSVGGQPKPYEQYF. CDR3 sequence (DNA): TGTGCCAGTAGTGTCGGGGGGCAGCCAAAACCCTACGAGCAGTACTTC.

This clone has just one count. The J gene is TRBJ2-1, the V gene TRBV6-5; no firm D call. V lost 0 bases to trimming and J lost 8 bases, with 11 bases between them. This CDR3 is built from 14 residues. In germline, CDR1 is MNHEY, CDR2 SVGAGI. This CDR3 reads CASSYSMTPHEQFF. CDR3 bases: TGTGCCAGCAGTTACTCGATGACACCCCATGAGCAGTTCTTC.

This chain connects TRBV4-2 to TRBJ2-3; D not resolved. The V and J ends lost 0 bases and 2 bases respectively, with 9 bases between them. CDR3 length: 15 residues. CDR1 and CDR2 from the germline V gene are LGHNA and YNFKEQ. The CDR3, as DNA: TGTGCCAGCAGCCAAGATCGCCGGGTCACAGATACGCAGTATTTT. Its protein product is CASSQDRRVTDTQYF.

CDR3 sequence (DNA): TGTGCCATCAGTGAACTAGCGGAGAGCTCCTACAATGAGCAGTTCTTC. This codes for CAISELAESSYNEQFF. The J gene is TRBJ2-1, the V gene TRBV10-3, with 8 bases identical to TRBD2. This CDR3 spans 16 amino acids. CDR1 is ENHRY, CDR2 SYGVKD, per germline. The J segment lost 0 bases and the V segment lost 3 bases, leaving 4 bases of the junction unmatched.

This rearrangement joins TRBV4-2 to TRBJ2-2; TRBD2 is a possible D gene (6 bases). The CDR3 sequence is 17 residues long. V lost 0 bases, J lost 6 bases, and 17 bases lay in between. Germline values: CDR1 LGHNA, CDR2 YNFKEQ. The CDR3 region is CASSQDTRGSPAGELFF. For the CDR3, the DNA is TGTGCCAGCAGCCAAGATACGCGGGGCTCGCCCGCCGGGGAGCTGTTTTTT.

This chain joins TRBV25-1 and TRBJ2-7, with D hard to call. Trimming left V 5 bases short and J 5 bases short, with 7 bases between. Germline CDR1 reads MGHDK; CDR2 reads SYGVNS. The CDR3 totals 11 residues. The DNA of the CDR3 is TGTGCCAGCAGTCCAGGCCACGAGCAGTACTTC. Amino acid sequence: CASSPGHEQYF.

The CDR3 reads CASSESEGARTEAFF. In DNA form, the CDR3 reads TGCGCCAGCAGTGAGTCGGAGGGGGCAAGGACTGAAGCTTTCTTT. The chain carries TRBV10-1 and TRBJ1-1, with 7 bases lining up with TRBD1. The CDR3 length is 15 residues. Germline CDR1 and CDR2: WNHNN and SYGVQD (reference sequence). V was clipped by 0 bases and J by 5 bases; unmatched bases: 6.

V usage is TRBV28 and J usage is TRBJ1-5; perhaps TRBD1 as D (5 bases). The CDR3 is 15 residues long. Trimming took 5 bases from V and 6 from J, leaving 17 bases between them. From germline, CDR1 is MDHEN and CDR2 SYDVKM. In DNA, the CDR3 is TGTGCCAGCAGTCTGACAGTCGGTGGGGCTCAGCCCCAGCATTTT. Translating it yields CASSLTVGGAQPQHF.

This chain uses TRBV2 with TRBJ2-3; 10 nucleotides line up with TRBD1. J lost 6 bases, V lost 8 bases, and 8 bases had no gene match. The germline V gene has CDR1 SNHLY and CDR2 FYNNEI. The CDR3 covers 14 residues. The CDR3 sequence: CASSRDRGYDTQYF. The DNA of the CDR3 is TGTGCCAGCTCCCGGGACAGGGGTTATGATACGCAGTATTTT.

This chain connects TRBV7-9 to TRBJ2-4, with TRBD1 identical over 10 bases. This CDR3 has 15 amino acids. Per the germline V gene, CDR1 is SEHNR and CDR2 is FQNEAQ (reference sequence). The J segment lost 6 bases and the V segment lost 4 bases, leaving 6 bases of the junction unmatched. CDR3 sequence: CASSSEGTGVNIQYF. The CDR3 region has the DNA TGTGCCAGCAGCTCGGAGGGGACAGGGGTAAACATTCAGTACTTC.

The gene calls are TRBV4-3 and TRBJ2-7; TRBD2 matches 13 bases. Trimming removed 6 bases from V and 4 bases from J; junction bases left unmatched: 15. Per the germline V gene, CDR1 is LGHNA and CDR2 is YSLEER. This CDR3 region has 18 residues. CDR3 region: CASRQCGLAGEHYYEQYF. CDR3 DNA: TGCGCCAGCAGACAATGTGGACTAGCGGGGGAACATTATTACGAGCAGTACTTC.

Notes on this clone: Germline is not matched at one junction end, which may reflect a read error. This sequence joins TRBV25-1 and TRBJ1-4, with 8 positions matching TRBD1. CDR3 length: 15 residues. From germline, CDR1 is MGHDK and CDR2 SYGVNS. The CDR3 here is CASSESGGGGEKLFF. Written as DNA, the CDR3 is TGTGCCAGCAGCGAATCAGGGGGCGGTGGTGAAAAACTGTTTTTT.

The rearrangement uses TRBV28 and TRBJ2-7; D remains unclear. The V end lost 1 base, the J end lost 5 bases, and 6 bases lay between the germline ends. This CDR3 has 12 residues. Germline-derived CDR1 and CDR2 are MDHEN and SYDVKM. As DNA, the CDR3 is TGTGCCAGCAGTTTATCCGTCCACGAGCAGTACTTC. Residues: CASSLSVHEQYF. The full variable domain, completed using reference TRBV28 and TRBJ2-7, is DVKVTQSSRYLVKRTGEKVFLECVQDMDHENMFWYRQDPGLGLRLIYFSYDVKMKEKGDIPEGYSVSREKKERFSLILESASTNQTSMYLCASSLSVHEQYFGPGTRLTVT.

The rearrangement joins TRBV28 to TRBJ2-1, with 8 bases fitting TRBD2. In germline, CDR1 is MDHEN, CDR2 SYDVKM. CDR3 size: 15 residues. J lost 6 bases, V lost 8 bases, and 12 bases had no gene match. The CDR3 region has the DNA TGTGCCAGCTCCCCGTTTGAGGGACTAGTCAATGAGCAGTTCTTC. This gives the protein CASSPFEGLVNEQFF.

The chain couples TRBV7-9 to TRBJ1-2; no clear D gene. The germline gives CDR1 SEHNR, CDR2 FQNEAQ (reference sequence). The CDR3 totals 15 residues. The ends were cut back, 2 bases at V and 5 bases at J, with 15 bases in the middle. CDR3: CASSLSAVGFYGYTF. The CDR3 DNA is TGTGCCAGCAGCTTATCGGCGGTCGGATTTTATGGCTACACCTTC.

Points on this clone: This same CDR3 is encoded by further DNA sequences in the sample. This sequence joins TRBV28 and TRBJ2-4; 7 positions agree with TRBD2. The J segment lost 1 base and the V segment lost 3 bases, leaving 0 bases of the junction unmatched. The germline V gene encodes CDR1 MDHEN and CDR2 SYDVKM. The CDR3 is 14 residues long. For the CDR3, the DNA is TGTGCCAGCAGTTTGGGAGGGGCCAAAAACATTCAGTACTTC. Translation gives CASSLGGAKNIQYF.

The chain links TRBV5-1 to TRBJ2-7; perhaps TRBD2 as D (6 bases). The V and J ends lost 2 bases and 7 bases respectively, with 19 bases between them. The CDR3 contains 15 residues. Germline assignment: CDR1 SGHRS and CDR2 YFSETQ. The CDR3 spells CASSFGGNVAGEQYF. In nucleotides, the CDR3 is TGCGCCAGCAGCTTTGGGGGGAATGTGGCGGGGGAGCAGTACTTC.

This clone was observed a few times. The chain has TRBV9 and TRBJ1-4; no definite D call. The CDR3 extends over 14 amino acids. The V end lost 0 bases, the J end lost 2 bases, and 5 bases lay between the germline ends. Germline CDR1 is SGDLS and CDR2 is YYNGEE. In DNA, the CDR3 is TGTGCCAGCAGCGTAGGGCCGACTAATGAAAAACTGTTTTTT. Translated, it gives CASSVGPTNEKLFF.

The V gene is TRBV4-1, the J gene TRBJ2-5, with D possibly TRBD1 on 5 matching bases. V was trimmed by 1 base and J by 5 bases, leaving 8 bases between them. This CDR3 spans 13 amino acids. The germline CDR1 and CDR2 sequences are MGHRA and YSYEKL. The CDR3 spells CASSQAGRETQYF. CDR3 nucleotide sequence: TGCGCCAGCAGCCAAGCAGGGCGTGAGACCCAGTACTTC.

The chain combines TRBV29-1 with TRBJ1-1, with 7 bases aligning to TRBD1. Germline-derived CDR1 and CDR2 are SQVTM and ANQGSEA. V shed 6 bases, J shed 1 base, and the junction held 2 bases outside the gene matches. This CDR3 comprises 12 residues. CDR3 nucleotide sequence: TGCAGCGTCAACAGGGGGAACACTGAAGCTTTCTTT. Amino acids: CSVNRGNTEAFF.

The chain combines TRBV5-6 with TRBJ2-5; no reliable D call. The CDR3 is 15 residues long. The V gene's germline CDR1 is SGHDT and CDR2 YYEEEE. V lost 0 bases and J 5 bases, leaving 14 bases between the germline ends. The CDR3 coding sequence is TGTGCCAGCAGCTTGGACTTCGGCAGGTCGGAGACCCAGTACTTC. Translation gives CASSLDFGRSETQYF.